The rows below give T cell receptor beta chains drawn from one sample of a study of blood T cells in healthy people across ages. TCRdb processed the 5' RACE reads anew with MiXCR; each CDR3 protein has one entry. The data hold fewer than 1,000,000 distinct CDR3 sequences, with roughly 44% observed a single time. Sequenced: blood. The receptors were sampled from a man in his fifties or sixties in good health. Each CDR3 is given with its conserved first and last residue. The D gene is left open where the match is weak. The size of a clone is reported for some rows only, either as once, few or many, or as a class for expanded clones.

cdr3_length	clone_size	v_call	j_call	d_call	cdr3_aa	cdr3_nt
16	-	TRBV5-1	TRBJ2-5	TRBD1	CASSLGTGAYQETQYF	TGCGCCAGCAGCTTGGGGACAGGGGCGTACCAAGAGACCCAGTACTTC
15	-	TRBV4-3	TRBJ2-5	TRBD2	CASSQDSTSSETQYF	TGCGCCAGCAGCCAAGATTCGACTAGCTCAGAGACCCAGTACTTC
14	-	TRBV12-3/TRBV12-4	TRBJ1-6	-	CASSFKNPNSPLHF	TGTGCCAGCAGCTTCAAGAACCCGAATTCACCCCTCCACTTT
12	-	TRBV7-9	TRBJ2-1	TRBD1	CASSARTGPQFF	TGTGCCAGCAGCGCCCGGACAGGGCCGCAGTTCTTC
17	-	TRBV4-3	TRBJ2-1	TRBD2	CASSQGIAGAVYNEQFF	TGCGCCAGCAGCCAGGGGATAGCGGGAGCTGTGTACAATGAGCAGTTCTTC
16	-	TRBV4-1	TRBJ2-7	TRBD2	CASSQGGASGGYEQYF	TGCGCCAGCAGCCAAGGTGGAGCTAGCGGGGGCTACGAGCAGTACTTC
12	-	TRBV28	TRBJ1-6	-	CASLIRGSPLHF	TGTGCCAGCTTAATTAGGGGTTCACCCCTCCACTTT
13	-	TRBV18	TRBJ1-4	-	CASSEQINEKLFF	TGTGCCAGCTCAGAACAGATTAATGAAAAACTGTTTTTT
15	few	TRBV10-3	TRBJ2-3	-	CAISERAERTDTRYF	TGTGCCATCAGTGAGCGAGCGGAGAGAACAGATACGCGGTATTTT
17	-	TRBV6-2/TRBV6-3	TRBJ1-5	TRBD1	CASSPSGQGMSNQPQHF	TGTGCCAGCAGCCCATCGGGACAGGGAATGAGCAATCAGCCCCAGCATTTT
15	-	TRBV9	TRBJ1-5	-	CASSPSPAHNQPQHF	TGTGCCAGCAGCCCCAGCCCAGCACACAATCAGCCCCAGCATTTT
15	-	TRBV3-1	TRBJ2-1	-	CASSQELTGRNEQFF	TGTGCCAGCAGCCAAGAATTAACAGGGAGAAATGAGCAGTTCTTC
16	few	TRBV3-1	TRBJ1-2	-	CASSQPVDRANYGYTF	TGTGCCAGCAGCCAACCGGTAGACAGAGCCAACTATGGCTACACCTTC
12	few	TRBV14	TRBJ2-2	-	CASSQGPGELFF	TGTGCCAGCAGCCAGGGCCCCGGGGAGCTGTTTTTT
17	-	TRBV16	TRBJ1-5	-	CASSSPGGTTFNQPQHF	TGTGCCAGCAGCTCCCCCGGGGGCACGACTTTCAATCAGCCCCAGCATTTT
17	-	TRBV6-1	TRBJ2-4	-	CASSPHSSQLAKNIQYF	TGTGCCAGCAGTCCCCATAGCAGCCAGCTAGCCAAAAACATTCAGTACTTC
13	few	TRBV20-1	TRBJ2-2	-	CSGRQQAGGELFF	TGCAGTGGCAGACAACAGGCGGGCGGGGAGCTGTTTTTT
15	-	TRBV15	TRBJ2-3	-	CATSRDPASTDTQYF	TGTGCCACCAGCAGAGACCCAGCTAGCACAGATACGCAGTATTTT
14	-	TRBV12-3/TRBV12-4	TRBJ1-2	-	CASSLGLPSYGYTF	TGTGCCAGCAGTTTGGGACTGCCGAGCTATGGCTACACCTTC
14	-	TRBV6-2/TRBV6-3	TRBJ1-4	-	CASSPSIRSEKLFF	TGTGCCAGCAGCCCGTCTATTAGGAGTGAAAAACTGTTTTTT
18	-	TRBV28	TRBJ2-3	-	CASSLQTRTVLYADTQYF	TGTGCCAGCAGTTTACAGACCAGGACAGTGCTTTACGCAGATACGCAGTATTTT
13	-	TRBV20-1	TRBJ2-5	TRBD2	CSAPRAGEETQYF	TGCAGTGCTCCACGAGCGGGGGAAGAGACCCAGTACTTC
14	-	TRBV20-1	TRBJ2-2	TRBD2	CSARAGTNTGELFF	TGCAGTGCCCGAGCGGGGACGAACACCGGGGAGCTGTTTTTT
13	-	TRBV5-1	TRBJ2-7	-	CASNDPDSYEQYF	TGCGCCAGCAACGACCCGGACTCCTACGAGCAGTACTTC
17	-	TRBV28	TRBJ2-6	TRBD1	CASIDQGVTSGANVLTF	TGTGCCAGCATCGACCAGGGGGTTACCTCTGGGGCCAACGTCCTGACTTTC